The source of this T cell receptor beta chain is a study of regulatory T cells in long-lasting Graves disease. Both iRepertoire HTBI primers and Arm-PCR of CDR3 regions were used to build the TCR beta libraries. TCRdb re-derived calls from the multiplex PCR reads in MiXCR, one entry per CDR3 protein. The repertoire has roughly 420,000 distinct CDR3 sequences, approximately 14% of them found once; the top ten carry around a sixth. Many counts were recorded for this clonotype. The antigen is unknown. The time point is: newly diagnosed GD, antithyroid drugs for less than 3 months. PBMC-derived RNA was used for the TCR library. Study-wide points: Gene preferences differed: TRBV28, TRBJ1-2, TRBJ2-5 in persistent cases.

Trimming pared 1 base from V and 2 bases from J, leaving 12 bases between. Per the germline V gene, CDR1 is SGHTA and CDR2 is FQGNSA. The length of the CDR3 is 16 residues. These data are also associated with another study on T cells in Graves' hyperthyroidism and ophthalmopathy. That paper notes: Most clonotypes expanded in the thyroid (above 0.001) were also present in blood.

The sequenced sample was peripheral blood mononuclear cells (PBMCs), obtained at new diagnosis, from a patient treated with antithyroid drugs. This clonotype originated in a woman in her forties or fifties with Graves disease. The rearrangement joins TRBV7-2 to TRBJ2-1, with no clear D. For the CDR3, the DNA is TGTGCCAGCAGCTTAGTGATGAGGCCCCCCTACAATGAGCAGTTCTTC. Amino acids: CASSLVMRPPYNEQFF.